A selection of T cell receptor beta chains follows, all from one sample in a study of cytomegalovirus exposure and HLA in healthy donors. Using immunoSEQ multiplex PCR, the repertoire was profiled, and TCRdb retains in-frame clones only, with some absent. The sample lists 150,000 or so clones, roughly 79% occurring once. The source material was PBMCs. Receptor source: a woman between 18 and 29 years old in good health and CMV-seropositive. CDR3s include the opening cysteine and the closing phenylalanine or tryptophan. The D gene is left open where the match is weak. The size of a clone is reported for some rows only, either as once, few or many, or as a class for expanded clones.

CDR3 length	D gene	V gene	J gene	clone size	CDR3 protein	CDR3 DNA
16	TRBD1	TRBV5-1	TRBJ1-1	.	CASTDRGGRLNTEAFF	TGCGCCAGCACCGACCGAGGGGGCAGGTTGAACACTGAAGCTTTCTTT
14	.	TRBV5-1	TRBJ1-6	.	CASSLGQTNSPLHF	TGCGCCAGCAGCTTGGGACAGACTAATTCACCCCTCCACTTT
17	TRBD1	TRBV18	TRBJ1-2	.	CASSPSLGQGGNYGYTF	TGTGCCAGCTCACCAAGTCTTGGTCAGGGGGGCAACTATGGCTACACCTTC
15	.	TRBV5-8	TRBJ2-3	.	CASSPEGGNADTQYF	TGTGCCAGCAGCCCCGAGGGGGGGAATGCAGATACGCAGTATTTT
15	TRBD2	TRBV4-2	TRBJ2-1	.	CASSPIAGGINEQFF	TGTGCCAGCAGCCCTATAGCGGGGGGGATTAATGAGCAGTTCTTC
14	.	TRBV5-4	TRBJ1-4	.	CASSLEYGDEKLFF	TGTGCCAGCAGCTTGGAATACGGGGATGAAAAACTGTTTTTT
12	.	TRBV7-9	TRBJ2-4	.	CASSLLPGQMYF	TGTGCCAGCAGCTTACTCCCGGGACAAATGTACTTC
15	.	TRBV4-1	TRBJ2-1	.	CASSPDSSSYNEQFF	TGCGCCAGCAGCCCGGACTCCAGCTCCTACAATGAGCAGTTCTTC
14	.	TRBV11-2	TRBJ1-2	.	CASSQGPSNYGYTF	TGTGCCAGCAGCCAGGGGCCGAGTAACTATGGCTACACCTTC
16	TRBD1	TRBV27	TRBJ1-5	.	CASRATDRAPNQPQHF	TGTGCCAGCAGGGCGACGGACAGGGCCCCAAATCAGCCCCAGCATTTT
15	.	TRBV7-2	TRBJ2-7	.	CASSSPGVGLVRLYF	TGTGCCAGCAGCTCCCCAGGGGTGGGGCTCGTTAGGCTGTACTTC
20	TRBD2	TRBV27	TRBJ2-4	.	CASSLRSSGPSGSAKNIQYF	TGTGCCAGCAGTTTAAGGTCTAGCGGACCCTCCGGGTCGGCCAAAAACATTCAGTACTTC
16	TRBD2	TRBV5-6	TRBJ2-1	.	CASSLGLLGGISEQFF	TGTGCCAGCAGCTTGGGTCTTCTCGGGGGGATCAGTGAGCAGTTCTTC
16	TRBD1	TRBV7-9	TRBJ2-5	few	CASSPPDRGGQETQYF	TGTGCCAGCAGTCCCCCCGACAGGGGGGGACAAGAGACCCAGTACTTC
17	TRBD1	TRBV5-1	TRBJ1-3	.	CASSVGGQGPSGNTIYF	TGCGCCAGCAGCGTAGGGGGACAGGGCCCATCTGGAAACACCATATATTTT
15	TRBD2	TRBV5-1	TRBJ2-2	once	CASSLRGGDTGELFF	TGCGCCAGCAGCTTGCGCGGGGGGGACACCGGGGAGCTGTTTTTT
14	.	TRBV7-2	TRBJ1-3	few	CASSLQESGNTIYF	TGTGCCAGCAGCTTACAAGAGTCTGGAAACACCATATATTTT
12	.	TRBV2	TRBJ2-2	few	CASRLQPGELFF	TGTGCCAGCAGGCTACAGCCCGGGGAGCTGTTTTTT
15	.	TRBV6-1	TRBJ1-1	few	CASSVIWTADTEAFF	TGTGCCAGCAGTGTAATATGGACAGCGGACACTGAAGCTTTCTTT
19	TRBD2	TRBV4-1	TRBJ2-3	.	CASSQPGLAGSGGTDTQYF	TGCGCCAGCAGCCAGCCGGGACTAGCGGGGTCCGGGGGCACAGATACGCAGTATTTT
12	.	TRBV6-5	TRBJ1-1	once	CASGGVNTEAFF	TGTGCCAGCGGGGGCGTAAACACTGAAGCTTTCTTT
11	TRBD2	TRBV7-6	TRBJ2-7	.	CASSTGGWQYF	TGTGCCAGCAGCACGGGGGGGTGGCAGTACTTC
15	.	TRBV5-4	TRBJ2-2	.	CASKRTGAGTGELFF	TGTGCCAGCAAACGCACAGGGGCGGGGACCGGGGAGCTGTTTTTT
15	TRBD2	TRBV6-6	TRBJ2-5	.	CASSYVAGGRETQYF	TGTGCCAGCAGTTACGTAGCGGGGGGGCGTGAGACCCAGTACTTC
14	TRBD1	TRBV5-1	TRBJ2-7	.	CASSSRQGAYEQYF	TGCGCCAGCAGCTCGCGACAGGGGGCCTACGAGCAGTACTTC
12	.	TRBV6-5	TRBJ1-2	.	CASRRTDYGYTF	TGTGCCAGCAGGCGGACAGACTATGGCTACACCTTC
16	.	TRBV28	TRBJ1-4	.	CASSLSQGSTNEKLFF	TGTGCCAGCAGTTTGAGTCAGGGTAGCACTAATGAAAAACTGTTTTTT
15	.	TRBV19	TRBJ2-5	once	CASTAAAGNQETQYF	TGTGCCAGTACCGCGGCAGCGGGTAACCAAGAGACCCAGTACTTC
13	.	TRBV27	TRBJ2-7	.	CASSHGQDYEQYF	TGTGCCAGCAGCCATGGACAAGACTACGAGCAGTACTTC
18	.	TRBV5-6	TRBJ2-1	.	CASSLEGGPTTISHEQFF	TGTGCCAGCAGCTTGGAGGGGGGGCCAACAACAATCAGCCATGAGCAGTTCTTC
14	TRBD2	TRBV10-3	TRBJ2-3	once	CAISEGLGTDTQYF	TGTGCCATCAGTGAGGGACTAGGCACAGATACGCAGTATTTT
12	.	TRBV30	TRBJ2-5	.	CAWGPAKETQYF	TGTGCCTGGGGGCCCGCTAAAGAGACCCAGTACTTC
16	TRBD2	TRBV18	TRBJ2-5	.	CASSPGLAVNVETQYF	TGTGCCAGCTCACCGGGACTAGCCGTGAATGTCGAGACCCAGTACTTC
16	.	TRBV7-2	TRBJ2-1	.	CASSLARFGAYNEQFF	TGTGCCAGCAGCTTAGCGCGTTTTGGTGCCTACAATGAGCAGTTCTTC
15	TRBD1	TRBV7-2	TRBJ2-1	.	CASSLGTDANNEQFF	TGTGCCAGCAGCTTGGGGACAGACGCAAACAATGAGCAGTTCTTC
13	.	TRBV15	TRBJ2-7	.	CATSSLSSYEQYF	TGTGCCACCAGCAGTCTGAGCTCCTACGAGCAGTACTTC